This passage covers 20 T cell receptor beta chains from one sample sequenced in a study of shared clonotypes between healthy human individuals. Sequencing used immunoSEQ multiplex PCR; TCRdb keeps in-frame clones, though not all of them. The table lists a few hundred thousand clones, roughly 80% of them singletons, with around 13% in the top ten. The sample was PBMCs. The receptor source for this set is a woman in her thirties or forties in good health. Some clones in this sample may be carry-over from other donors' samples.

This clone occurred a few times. CDR3: CASSTPGLADTQYF. CDR3 DNA sequence: TGTGCCAGTAGTACTCCAGGACTAGCTGATACGCAGTATTTT. The chain uses TRBV19 and TRBJ2-3; the match to TRBD2 covers 8 bases. Trimming at V came to 4 bases and at J to 6 bases, leaving 6 bases not matched to a gene. Germline values: CDR1 LNHDA, CDR2 SQIVND (reference sequence). CDR3 size: 14 residues.

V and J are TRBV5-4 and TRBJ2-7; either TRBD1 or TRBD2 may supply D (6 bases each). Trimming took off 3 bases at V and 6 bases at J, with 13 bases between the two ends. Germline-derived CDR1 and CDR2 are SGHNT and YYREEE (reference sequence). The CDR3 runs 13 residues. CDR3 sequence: CASSSGAGPEQYF. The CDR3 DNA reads TGTGCCAGCAGCTCGGGGGCCGGGCCCGAGCAGTACTTC. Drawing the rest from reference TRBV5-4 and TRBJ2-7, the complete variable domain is ETGVTQSPTHLIKTRGQQVTLRCSSQSGHNTVSWYQQALGQGPQFIFQYYREEENGRGNFPPRFSGLQFPNYSSELNVNALELDDSALYLCASSSGAGPEQYFGPGTRLTVT.

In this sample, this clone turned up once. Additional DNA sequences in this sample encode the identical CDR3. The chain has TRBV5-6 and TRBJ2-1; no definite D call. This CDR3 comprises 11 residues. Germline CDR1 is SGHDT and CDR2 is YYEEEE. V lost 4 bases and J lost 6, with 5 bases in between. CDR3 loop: CASSLGNEQFF. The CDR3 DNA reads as TGTGCCAGCAGCCTAGGCAATGAGCAGTTCTTC.

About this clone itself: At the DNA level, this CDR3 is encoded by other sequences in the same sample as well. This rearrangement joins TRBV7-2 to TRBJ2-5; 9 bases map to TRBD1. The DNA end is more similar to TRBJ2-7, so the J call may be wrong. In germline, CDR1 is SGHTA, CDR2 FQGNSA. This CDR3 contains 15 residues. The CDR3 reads CASSPTAGTGREQYF. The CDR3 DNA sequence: TGTGCCAGCAGCCCAACAGCCGGGACAGGGCGCGAGCAGTACTTC.

The CDR3 region is CASSDTPGSYNEQFF. The CDR3 DNA sequence: TGTGCCAGCAGTGACACACCGGGATCCTACAATGAGCAGTTCTTC. V usage is TRBV6-1 and J usage is TRBJ2-1; perhaps TRBD2 as D (5 bases). The CDR3 covers 15 residues. Germline V gene data show CDR1 as MNHNS and CDR2 as SASEGT. V dropped 3 bases and J dropped 1 base, with 10 bases sitting between them.

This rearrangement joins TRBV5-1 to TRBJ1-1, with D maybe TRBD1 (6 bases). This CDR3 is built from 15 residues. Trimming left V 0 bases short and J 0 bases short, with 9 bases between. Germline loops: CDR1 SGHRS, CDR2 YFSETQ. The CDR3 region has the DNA TGCGCCAGCAGCTTGGAGGGACATCTGAACACTGAAGCTTTCTTT. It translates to CASSLEGHLNTEAFF. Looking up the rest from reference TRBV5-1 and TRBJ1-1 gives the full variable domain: KAGVTQTPRYLIKTRGQQVTLSCSPISGHRSVSWYQQTPGQGLQFLFEYFSETQRNKGNFPGRFSGRQFSNSRSEMNVSTLELGDSALYLCASSLEGHLNTEAFFGQGTRLTVV.

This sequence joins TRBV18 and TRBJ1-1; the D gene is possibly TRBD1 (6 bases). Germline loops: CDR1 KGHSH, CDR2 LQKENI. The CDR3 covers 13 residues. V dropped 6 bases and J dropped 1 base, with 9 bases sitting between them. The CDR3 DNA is TGTGCCAGCTCCATGGACAGGAACACTGAAGCTTTCTTT. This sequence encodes CASSMDRNTEAFF.

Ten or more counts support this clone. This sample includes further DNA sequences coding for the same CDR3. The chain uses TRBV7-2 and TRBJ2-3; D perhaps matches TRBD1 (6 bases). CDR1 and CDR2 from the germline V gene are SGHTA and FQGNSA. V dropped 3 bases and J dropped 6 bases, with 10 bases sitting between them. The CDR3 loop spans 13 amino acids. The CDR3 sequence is CASSFAQGDTQYF. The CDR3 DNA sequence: TGTGCCAGCAGCTTTGCTCAGGGGGATACGCAGTATTTT.

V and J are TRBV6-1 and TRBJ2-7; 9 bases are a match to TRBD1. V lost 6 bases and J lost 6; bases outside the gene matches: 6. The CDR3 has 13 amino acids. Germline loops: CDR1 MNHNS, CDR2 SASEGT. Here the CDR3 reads CASRRDRVGEQYF. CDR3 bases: TGTGCCAGCAGAAGGGACAGGGTGGGCGAGCAGTACTTC.

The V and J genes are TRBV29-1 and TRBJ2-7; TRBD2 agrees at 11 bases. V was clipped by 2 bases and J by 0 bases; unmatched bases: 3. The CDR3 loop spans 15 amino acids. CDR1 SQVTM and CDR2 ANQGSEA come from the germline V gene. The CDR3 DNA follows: TGCAGCGTTGAAAGACTAGCGGGAACCTCCTACGAGCAGTACTTC. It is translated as CSVERLAGTSYEQYF.

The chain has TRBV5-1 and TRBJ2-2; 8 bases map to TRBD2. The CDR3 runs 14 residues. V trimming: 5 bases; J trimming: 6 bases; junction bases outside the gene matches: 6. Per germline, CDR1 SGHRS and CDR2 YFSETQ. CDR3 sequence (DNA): TGCGCCAGCAGTGAGCGGGAGTCCCCCGGGGAGCTGTTTTTT. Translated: CASSERESPGELFF.

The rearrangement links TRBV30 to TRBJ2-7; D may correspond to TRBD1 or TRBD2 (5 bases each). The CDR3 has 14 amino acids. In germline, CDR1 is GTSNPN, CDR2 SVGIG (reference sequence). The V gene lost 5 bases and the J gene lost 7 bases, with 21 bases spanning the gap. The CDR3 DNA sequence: TGTGCCTGGGGTCGTGGGACCGGCCAAGGGGAGCAGTACTTC. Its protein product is CAWGRGTGQGEQYF.

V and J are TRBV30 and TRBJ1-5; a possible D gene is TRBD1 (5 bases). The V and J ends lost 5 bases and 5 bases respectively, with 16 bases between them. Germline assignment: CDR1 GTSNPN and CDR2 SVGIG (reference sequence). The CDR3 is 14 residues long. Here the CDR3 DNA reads TGTGCCTGGGATCTAGGAGGGGCGGATCAGCCCCAGCATTTT. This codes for CAWDLGGADQPQHF.

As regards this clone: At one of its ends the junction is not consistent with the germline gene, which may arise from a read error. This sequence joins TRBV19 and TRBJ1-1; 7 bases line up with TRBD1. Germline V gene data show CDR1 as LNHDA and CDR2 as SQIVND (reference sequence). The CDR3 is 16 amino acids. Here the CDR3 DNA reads TGTGCCAGTAGAGCGAACCGGGACAGACAGAACGCTGAAGCTTTCTTT. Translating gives CASRANRDRQNAEAFF.

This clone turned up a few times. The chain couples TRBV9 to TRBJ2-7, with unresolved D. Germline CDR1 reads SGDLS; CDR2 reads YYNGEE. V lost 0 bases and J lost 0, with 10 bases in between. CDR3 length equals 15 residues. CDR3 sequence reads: CASSVGMASSYEQYF. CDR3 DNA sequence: TGTGCCAGCAGCGTAGGGATGGCGAGCTCCTACGAGCAGTACTTC. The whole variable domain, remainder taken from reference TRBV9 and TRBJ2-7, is DSGVTQTPKHLITATGQRVTLRCSPRSGDLSVYWYQQSLDQGLQFLIQYYNGEERAKGNILERFSAQQFPDLHSELNLSSLELGDSALYFCASSVGMASSYEQYFGPGTRLTVT.

The CDR3 DNA is TGCGCCAGCAGCTTAGGTGACGTAACGGAGCAGTTCTTC. It yields the protein CASSLGDVTEQFF. The V and J genes are TRBV5-1 and TRBJ2-1, with no clear D. CDR1 SGHRS and CDR2 YFSETQ come from the germline V gene. The CDR3 is 13 residues long. V was clipped by 2 bases and J by 10 bases, with 13 bases between them.

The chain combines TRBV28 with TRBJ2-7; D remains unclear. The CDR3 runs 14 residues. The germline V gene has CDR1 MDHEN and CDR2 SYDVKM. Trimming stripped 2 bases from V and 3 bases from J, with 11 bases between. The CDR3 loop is CASSLGVVYYEQYF. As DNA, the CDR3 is TGTGCCAGCAGTTTAGGGGTGGTCTACTACGAGCAGTACTTC.

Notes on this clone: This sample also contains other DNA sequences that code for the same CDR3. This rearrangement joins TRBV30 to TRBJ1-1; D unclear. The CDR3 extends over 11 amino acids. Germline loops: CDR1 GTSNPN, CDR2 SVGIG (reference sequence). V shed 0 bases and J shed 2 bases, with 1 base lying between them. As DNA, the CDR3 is TGTGCCTGGAGTGTAAACACTGAAGCTTTCTTT. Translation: CAWSVNTEAFF. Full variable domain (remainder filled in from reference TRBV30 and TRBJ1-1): SQTIHQWPATLVQPVGSPLSLECTVEGTSNPNLYWYRQAAGRGLQLLFYSVGIGQISSEVPQNLSASRPQDRQFILSSKKLLLSDSGFYLCAWSVNTEAFFGQGTRLTVV.

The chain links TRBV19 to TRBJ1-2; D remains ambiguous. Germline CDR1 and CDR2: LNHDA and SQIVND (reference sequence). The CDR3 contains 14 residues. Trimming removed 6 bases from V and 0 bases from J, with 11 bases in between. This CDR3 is CASRRSGPNYGYTF. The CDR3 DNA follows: TGTGCCAGTAGGCGCTCCGGGCCTAACTATGGCTACACCTTC.

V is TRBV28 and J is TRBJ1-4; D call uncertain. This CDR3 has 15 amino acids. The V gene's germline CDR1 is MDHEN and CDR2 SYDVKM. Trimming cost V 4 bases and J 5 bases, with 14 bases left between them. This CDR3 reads CASSSNPYENEKLFF. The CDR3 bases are TGTGCCAGCAGTTCAAACCCGTACGAGAATGAAAAACTGTTTTTT.